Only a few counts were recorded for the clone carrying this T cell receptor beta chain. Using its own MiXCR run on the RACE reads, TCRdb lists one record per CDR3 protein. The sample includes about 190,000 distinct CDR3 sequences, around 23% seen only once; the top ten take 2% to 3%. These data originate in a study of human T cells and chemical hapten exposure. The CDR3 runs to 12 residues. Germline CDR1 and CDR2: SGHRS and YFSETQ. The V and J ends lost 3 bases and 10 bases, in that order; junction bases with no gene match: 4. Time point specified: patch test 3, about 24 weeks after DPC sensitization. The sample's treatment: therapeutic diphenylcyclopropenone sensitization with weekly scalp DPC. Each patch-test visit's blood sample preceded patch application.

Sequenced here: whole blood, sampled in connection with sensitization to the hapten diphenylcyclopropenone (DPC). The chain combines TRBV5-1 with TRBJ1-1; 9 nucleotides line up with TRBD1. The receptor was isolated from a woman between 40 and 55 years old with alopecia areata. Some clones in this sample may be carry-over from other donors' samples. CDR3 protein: CASSSTDRGAFF. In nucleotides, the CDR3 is TGCGCCAGCAGCTCCACGGACAGGGGAGCTTTCTTT.